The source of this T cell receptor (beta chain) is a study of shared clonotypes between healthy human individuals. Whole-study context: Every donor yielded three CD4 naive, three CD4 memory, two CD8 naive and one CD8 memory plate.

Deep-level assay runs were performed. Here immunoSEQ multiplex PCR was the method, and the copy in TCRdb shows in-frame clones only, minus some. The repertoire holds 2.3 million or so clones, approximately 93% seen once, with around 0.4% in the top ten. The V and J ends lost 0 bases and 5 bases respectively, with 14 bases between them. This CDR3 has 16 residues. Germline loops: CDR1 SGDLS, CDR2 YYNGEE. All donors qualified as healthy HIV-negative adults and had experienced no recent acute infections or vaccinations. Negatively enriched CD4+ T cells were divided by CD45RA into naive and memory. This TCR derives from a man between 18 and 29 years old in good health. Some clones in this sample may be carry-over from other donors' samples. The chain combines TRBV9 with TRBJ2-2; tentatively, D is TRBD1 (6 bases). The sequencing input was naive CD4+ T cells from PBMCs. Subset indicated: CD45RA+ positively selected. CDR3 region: CASSVVSGAVTGELFF. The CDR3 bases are TGTGCCAGCAGCGTAGTATCAGGGGCAGTGACCGGGGAGCTGTTTTTT.